This is a list of T cell receptor beta chains from one sample in a study of metastatic and nonmetastatic thyroid tumors. TCRdb re-analyzed the PCR reads using MiXCR. The top ten clones hold 3.6% of a sample with tens of thousands of clones, 15% of them seen once. Sample: blood. The receptors derive from a female donor with papillary thyroid cancer or a benign thyroid nodule (not recorded which). Some clones in this sample may be carry-over from other donors' samples. Both conserved end residues are trimmed from each CDR3.

v_call	j_call	cdr3_aa
TRBV11-1	TRBJ2-4	ASSHLEGQGRAKNIQY
TRBV2	TRBJ1-1	ASRANGRVPSGTEAF
TRBV6-1	TRBJ1-4	ASSSRGTRGRDEKLF
TRBV2	TRBJ2-7	ASNPGGGMD
TRBV20-1	TRBJ1-5	SATSGQGRSNQPQH
TRBV24-1	TRBJ1-5	ATSDGQYQPQH
TRBV9	TRBJ2-7	ASRPRGGGYEQY
TRBV3-1	TRBJ1-6	ASSRGESPLH
TRBV12-3/TRBV12-4	TRBJ1-3	ASSFGQLGNTIY
TRBV7-9	TRBJ2-7	ASSALIYKQY
TRBV6-1	TRBJ2-3	ASSSSGGTDTQY
TRBV20-1	TRBJ2-3	SERTSSNTQY
TRBV7-2	TRBJ2-3	ASSLADYLTDTQY
TRBV12-3/TRBV12-4	TRBJ2-7	ASSLSGASSYEQY
TRBV5-1	TRBJ2-1	ASSLTLSSYNEQF
TRBV4-1	TRBJ2-6	ASSQLDLIHSGANVLT
TRBV20-1	TRBJ1-2	SAERGLSNYGYT
TRBV5-1	TRBJ1-4	ASSLATGDGEKLF
TRBV7-9	TRBJ2-1	ASSPSPSNEQF
TRBV6-5	TRBJ2-3	ASSYGPAQDTQY
TRBV7-2	TRBJ2-2	ASSRTEVGTGELF
TRBV6-2/TRBV6-3	TRBJ1-2	ASSYSSSVTDYGYT
TRBV18	TRBJ2-5	ASSRVAGGDETQY
TRBV6-5	TRBJ2-1	ASRRDLWVLAGGNEQF
TRBV28	TRBJ1-2	ASSLTSGLDYGYT
TRBV12-3/TRBV12-4	TRBJ2-5	ASSPRTSTPAGTQY
TRBV12-3/TRBV12-4	TRBJ2-7	AGSTREIREQY
TRBV29-1	TRBJ2-7	SVPVGYEQY
TRBV6-1	TRBJ2-2	ASISLGGSTGELF
TRBV10-3	TRBJ1-5	AISESKGSNQPQH
TRBV19	TRBJ1-6	ASSRSSYNSPLH
TRBV28	TRBJ2-7	FSRVPSGTENSYEQY
TRBV4-1	TRBJ1-5	ASSQAALTGGAYSNQPQH
TRBV28	TRBJ2-1	ASAEQASYNEQF